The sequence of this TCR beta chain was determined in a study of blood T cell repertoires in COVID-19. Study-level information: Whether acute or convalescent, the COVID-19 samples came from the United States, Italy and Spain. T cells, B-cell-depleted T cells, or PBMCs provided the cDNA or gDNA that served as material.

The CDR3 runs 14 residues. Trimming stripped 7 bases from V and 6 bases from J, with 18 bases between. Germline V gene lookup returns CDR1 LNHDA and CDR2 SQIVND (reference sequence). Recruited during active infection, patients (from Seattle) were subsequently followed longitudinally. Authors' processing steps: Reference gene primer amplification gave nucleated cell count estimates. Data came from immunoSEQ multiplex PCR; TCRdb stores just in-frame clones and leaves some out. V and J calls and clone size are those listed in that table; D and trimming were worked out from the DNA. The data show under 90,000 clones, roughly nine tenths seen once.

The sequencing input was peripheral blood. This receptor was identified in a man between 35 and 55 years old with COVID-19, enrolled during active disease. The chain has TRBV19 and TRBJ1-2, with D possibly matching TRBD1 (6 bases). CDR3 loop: CASNPVAGVHGYTF. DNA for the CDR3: TGTGCCAGTAACCCCGTAGCAGGGGTACATGGCTACACCTTC.